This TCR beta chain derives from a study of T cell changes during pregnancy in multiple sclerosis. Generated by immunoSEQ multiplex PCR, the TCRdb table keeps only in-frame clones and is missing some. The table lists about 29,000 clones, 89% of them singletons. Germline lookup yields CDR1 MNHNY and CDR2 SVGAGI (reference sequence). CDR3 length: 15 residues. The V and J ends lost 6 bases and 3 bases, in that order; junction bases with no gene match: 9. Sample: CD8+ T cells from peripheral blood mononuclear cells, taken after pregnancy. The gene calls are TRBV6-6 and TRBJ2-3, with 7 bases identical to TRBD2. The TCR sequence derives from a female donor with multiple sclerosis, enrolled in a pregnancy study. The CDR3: CASSLGLVGTDTQYF. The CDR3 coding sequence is TGTGCCAGCAGCCTAGGACTAGTGGGGACAGATACGCAGTATTTT.